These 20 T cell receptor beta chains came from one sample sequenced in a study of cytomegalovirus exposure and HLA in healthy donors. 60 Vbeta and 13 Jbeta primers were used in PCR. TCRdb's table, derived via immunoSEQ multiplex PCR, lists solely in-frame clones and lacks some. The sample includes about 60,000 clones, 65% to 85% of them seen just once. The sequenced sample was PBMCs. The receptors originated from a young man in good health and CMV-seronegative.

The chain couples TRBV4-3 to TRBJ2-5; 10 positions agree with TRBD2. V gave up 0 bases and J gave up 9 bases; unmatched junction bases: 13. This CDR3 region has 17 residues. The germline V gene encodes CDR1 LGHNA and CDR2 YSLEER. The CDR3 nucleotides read TGCGCCAGCAGCCAAGAGCTAGCGGGGGTAGGGGGGAGGGCCCAGTACTTC. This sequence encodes CASSQELAGVGGRAQYF.

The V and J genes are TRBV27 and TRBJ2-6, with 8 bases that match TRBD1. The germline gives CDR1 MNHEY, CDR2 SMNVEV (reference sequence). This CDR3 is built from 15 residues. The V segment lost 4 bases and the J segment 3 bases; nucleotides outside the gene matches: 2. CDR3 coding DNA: TGTGCCAGCAGTTCGACAGGGGATGGGGCCAACGTCCTGACTTTC. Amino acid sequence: CASSSTGDGANVLTF.

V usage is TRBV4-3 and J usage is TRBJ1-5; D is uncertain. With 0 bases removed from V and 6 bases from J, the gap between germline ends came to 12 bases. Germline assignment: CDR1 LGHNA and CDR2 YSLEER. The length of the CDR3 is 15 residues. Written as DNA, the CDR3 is TGCGCCAGCAGCCAAGAGGGCGGGTTCTCTCAGCCCCAGCATTTT. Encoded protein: CASSQEGGFSQPQHF.

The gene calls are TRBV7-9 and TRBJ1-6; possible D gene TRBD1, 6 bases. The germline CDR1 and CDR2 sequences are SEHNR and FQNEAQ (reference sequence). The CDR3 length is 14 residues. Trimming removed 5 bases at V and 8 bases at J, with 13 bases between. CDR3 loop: CASSHREYHSPLHF. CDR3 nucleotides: TGTGCCAGCAGCCACAGGGAGTATCATTCACCCCTCCACTTT.

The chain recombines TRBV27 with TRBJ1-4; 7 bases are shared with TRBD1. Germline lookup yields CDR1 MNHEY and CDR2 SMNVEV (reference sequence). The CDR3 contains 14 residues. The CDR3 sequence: CANQWGQLHEKLFF. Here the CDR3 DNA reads TGTGCTAATCAATGGGGACAGCTACATGAAAAACTGTTTTTT.

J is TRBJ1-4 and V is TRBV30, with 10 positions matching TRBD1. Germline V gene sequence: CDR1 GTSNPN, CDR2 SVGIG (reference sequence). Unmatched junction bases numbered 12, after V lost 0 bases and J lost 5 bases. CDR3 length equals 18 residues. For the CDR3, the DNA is TGTGCCTGGAGTGTAGTTAGGGACAGGGGCCGGAGGAATGAAAAACTGTTTTTT. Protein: CAWSVVRDRGRRNEKLFF.

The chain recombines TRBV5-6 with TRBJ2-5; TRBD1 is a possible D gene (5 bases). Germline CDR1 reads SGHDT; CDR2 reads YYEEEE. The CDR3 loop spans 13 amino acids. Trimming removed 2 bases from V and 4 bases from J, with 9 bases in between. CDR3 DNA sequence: TGTGCCAGCAGCTTCAGGGTAAGAGAGACCCAGTACTTC. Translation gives CASSFRVRETQYF.

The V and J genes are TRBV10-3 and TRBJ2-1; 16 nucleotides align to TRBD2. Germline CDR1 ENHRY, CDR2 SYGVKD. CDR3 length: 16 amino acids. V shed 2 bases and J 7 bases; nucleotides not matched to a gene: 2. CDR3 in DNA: TGTGCCATCAGTGAGGGGACTAGCGGGGGGGCAAATGAGCAGTTCTTC. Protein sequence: CAISEGTSGGANEQFF.

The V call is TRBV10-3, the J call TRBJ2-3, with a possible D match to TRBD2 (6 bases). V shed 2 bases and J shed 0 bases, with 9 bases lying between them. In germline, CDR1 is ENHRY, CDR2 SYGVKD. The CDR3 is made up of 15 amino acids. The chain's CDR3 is CAISETGGSTDTQYF. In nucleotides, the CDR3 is TGTGCCATCAGTGAGACTGGGGGGAGCACAGATACGCAGTATTTT.

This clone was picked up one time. CDR3 sequence reads: CAWSSWEGTDTQYF. DNA of the CDR3: TGTGCCTGGAGTTCCTGGGAGGGGACAGATACGCAGTATTTT. V and J are TRBV30 and TRBJ2-3; 7 nucleotides line up with TRBD2. Germline V gene lookup returns CDR1 GTSNPN and CDR2 SVGIG (reference sequence). The CDR3 sequence is 14 residues long. V lost 2 bases, J lost 3 bases, and 5 bases stayed unmatched. Full variable domain (missing parts from reference TRBV30 and TRBJ2-3): SQTIHQWPATLVQPVGSPLSLECTVEGTSNPNLYWYRQAAGRGLQLLFYSVGIGQISSEVPQNLSASRPQDRQFILSSKKLLLSDSGFYLCAWSSWEGTDTQYFGPGTRLTVL.

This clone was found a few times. This CDR3 reads CAWRGTGLYNEQFF. The DNA of the CDR3 is TGTGCCTGGAGGGGGACAGGACTCTACAATGAGCAGTTCTTC. The chain employs TRBV30 and TRBJ2-1; 8 nucleotides match TRBD1. Germline lookup yields CDR1 GTSNPN and CDR2 SVGIG (reference sequence). The length of the CDR3 is 14 residues. Losses at the gene ends were 3 bases for V and 3 bases for J; bases not matched to a gene: 4.

The CDR3 loop reads CASSLITGTSNEKLFF. Here the CDR3 DNA reads TGTGCCAGCTCGCTCATTACCGGGACTTCTAATGAAAAACTGTTTTTT. This chain connects TRBV18 to TRBJ1-4, with D possibly TRBD1 on 5 matching bases. Deletions cut 6 bases from V and 3 bases from J, with 17 bases between. CDR1 and CDR2 from the germline V gene are KGHSH and LQKENI. The CDR3 consists of 16 residues.

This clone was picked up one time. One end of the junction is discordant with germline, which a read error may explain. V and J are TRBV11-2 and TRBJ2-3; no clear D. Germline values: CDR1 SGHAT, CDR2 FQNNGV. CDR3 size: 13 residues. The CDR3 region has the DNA TGTGCTAGCACCCCGGGTAGCACAGATACGCAGTATTTT. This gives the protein CASTPGSTDTQYF.

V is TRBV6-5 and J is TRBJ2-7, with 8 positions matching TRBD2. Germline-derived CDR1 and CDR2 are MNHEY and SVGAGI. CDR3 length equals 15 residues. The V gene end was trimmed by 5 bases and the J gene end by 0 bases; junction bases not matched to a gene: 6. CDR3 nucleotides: TGTGCCAGCAGTCCGGGAGGGATTAGCTCCTACGAGCAGTACTTC. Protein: CASSPGGISSYEQYF.

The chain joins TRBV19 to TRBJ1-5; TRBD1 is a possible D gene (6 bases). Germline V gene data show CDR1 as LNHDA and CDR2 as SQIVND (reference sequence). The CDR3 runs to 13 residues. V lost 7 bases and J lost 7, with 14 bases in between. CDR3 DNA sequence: TGTGCCAGTACCCCAGGGGAAAGGCAGCCCCAGCATTTT. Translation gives CASTPGERQPQHF.

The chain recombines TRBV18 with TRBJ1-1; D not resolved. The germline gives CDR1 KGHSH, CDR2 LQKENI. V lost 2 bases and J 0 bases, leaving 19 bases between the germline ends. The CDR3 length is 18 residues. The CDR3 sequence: CASSPFSGLKAMNTEAFF. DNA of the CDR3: TGTGCCAGCTCACCATTCTCAGGTCTCAAGGCAATGAACACTGAAGCTTTCTTT.

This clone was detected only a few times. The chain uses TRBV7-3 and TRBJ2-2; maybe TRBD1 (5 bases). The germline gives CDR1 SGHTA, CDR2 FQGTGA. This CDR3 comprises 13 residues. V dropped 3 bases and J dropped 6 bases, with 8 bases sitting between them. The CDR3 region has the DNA TGTGCCAGCAGCTTTTCAGGGCCCGGGGAGCTGTTTTTT. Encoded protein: CASSFSGPGELFF.

This chain's CDR3 is CASGLQGSNQPQHF. The CDR3 DNA reads TGTGCCAGCGGCTTACAGGGTAGCAATCAGCCCCAGCATTTT. This rearrangement joins TRBV27 to TRBJ1-5; D may be TRBD1 (6 bases). The CDR3 consists of 14 residues. V was clipped by 8 bases and J by 0 bases, with 11 bases between them. Germline V CDR1 and CDR2: MNHEY, SMNVEV (reference sequence).

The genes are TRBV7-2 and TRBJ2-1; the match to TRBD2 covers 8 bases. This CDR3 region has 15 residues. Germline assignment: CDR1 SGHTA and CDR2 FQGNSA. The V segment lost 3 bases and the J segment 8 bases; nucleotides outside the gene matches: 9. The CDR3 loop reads CASSFRGTRSDEQFF. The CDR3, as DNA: TGTGCCAGCAGCTTCCGCGGGACTAGGAGCGATGAGCAGTTCTTC.

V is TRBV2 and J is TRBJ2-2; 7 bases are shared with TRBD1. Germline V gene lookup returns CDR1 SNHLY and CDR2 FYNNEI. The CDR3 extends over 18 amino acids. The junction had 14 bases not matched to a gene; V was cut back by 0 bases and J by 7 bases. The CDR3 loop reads CASSEAGRVGQRSGELFF. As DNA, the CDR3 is TGTGCCAGCAGTGAAGCGGGGCGGGTGGGACAGAGGAGCGGGGAGCTGTTTTTT.